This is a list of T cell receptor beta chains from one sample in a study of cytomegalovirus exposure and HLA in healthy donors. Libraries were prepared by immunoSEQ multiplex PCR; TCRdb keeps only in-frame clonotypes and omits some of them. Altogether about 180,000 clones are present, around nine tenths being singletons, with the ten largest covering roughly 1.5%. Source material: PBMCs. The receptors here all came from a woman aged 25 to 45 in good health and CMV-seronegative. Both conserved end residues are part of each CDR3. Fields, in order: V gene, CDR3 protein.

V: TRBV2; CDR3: CASSKGLNSPLHF
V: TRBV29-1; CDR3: CSSLSGGLETQYF
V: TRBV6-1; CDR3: CARGTTGANVLTF
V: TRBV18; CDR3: CASSPVRRAGELFF
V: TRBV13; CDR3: CASSLGTRVAEKLFF
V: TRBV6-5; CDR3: CASSLGGSYEQYF
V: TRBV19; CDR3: CASSLAGAGTEAFF
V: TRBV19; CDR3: CASSANLNQPQHF
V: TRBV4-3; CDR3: CASSQEQGLATNEQFF
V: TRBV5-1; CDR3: CASSLEGGGNEKLFF
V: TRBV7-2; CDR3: CASRTVGGQGSLYEQYF
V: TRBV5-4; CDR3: CASSLDRQETQYF
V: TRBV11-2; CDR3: CASSPAGQGLPYNEQFF
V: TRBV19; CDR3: CASEGVDREGFNYGYTF
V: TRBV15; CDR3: CATSWGQSSYEQYF
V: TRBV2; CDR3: CASTNLGQGSHEQYF
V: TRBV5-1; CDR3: CASSLRLGQPNTEAFF
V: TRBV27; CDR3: CASSSGQKQYF
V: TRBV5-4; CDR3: CASSYLLLDRSGYTF
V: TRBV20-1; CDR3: CSAGRNTEAFF
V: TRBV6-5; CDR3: CASSSRNGYTF
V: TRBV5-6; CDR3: CASSLMRETQYF
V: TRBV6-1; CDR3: CASSEVGTEYGYTF
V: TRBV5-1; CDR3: CASSAGPSSGNTIYF
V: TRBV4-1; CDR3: CASSQSSATEKLFF
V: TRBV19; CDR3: CASSMGQLYEQYF
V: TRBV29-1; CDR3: CSSVGGEGFNYGYTF